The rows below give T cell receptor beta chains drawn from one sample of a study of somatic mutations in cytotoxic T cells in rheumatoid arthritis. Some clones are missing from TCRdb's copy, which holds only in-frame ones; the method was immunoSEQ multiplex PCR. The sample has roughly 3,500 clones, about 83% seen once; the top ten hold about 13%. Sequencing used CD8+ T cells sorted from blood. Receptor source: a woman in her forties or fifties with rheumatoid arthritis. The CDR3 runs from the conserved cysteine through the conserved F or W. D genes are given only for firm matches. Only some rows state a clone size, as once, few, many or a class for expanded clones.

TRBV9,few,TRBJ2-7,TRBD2,TGTGCCAGCAGCCCGGGAAGCGGGAGGGCGGACGAGCAGTACTTC,CASSPGSGRADEQYF
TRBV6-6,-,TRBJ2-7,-,TGTGCCAGCAGTTACTCGATGGCAGGGTTAGGGGAGCAGTACTTC,CASSYSMAGLGEQYF
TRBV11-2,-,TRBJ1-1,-,TGTGCCAGCAGCCCTACGGGAGGTGGTGACGAGGCTTTCTTT,CASSPTGGGDEAFF
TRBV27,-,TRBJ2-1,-,TGTGCCAGCAGTTTATACAGCAATTCTGGTGGTGAGCAGTTCTTC,CASSLYSNSGGEQFF
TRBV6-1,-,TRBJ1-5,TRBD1,TGTGCCAGCTCCCAGATAGGGGACAGGGATCAGCCCCAGCATTTT,CASSQIGDRDQPQHF
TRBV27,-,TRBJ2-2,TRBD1,TGTGCCAGCAGTTTAGGGACAGCAAGCGGGGAGCTGTTTTTT,CASSLGTASGELFF
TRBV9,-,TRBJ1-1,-,TGTGCCAGCAGCGGGACATGGGGATCGAACACTGAAGCTTTCTTT,CASSGTWGSNTEAFF
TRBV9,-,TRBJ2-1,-,TGTGCCAGCAGCGTAGGAGGCGGGATCAATGAGCAGTTCTTC,CASSVGGGINEQFF
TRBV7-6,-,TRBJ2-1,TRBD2,TGTGCCAGCAGGCTAGCGGGAGGCGAGCAGTTCTTC,CASRLAGGEQFF
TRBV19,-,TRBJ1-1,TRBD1,TGTGCCAGTAGTATCGGGACAGGGACCAACACTGAAGCTTTCTTT,CASSIGTGTNTEAFF
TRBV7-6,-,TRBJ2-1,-,TGTGCCAGCAGCCTAGTAAACAATGAGCAGTTCTTC,CASSLVNNEQFF